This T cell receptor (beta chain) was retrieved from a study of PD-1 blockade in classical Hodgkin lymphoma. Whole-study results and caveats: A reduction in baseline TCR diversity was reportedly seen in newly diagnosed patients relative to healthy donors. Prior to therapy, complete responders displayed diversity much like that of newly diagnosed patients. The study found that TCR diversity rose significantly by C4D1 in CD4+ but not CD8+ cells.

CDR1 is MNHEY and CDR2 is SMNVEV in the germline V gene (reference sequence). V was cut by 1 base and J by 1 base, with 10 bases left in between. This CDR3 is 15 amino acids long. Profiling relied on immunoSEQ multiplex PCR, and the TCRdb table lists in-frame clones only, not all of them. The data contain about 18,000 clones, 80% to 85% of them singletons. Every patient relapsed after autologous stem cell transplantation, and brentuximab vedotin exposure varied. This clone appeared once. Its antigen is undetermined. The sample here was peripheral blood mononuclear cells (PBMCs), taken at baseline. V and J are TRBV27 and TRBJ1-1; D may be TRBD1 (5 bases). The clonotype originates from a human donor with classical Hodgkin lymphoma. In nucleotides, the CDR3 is TGTGCCAGCAGTTTATGGGCCAGGGAGAACACTGAAGCTTTCTTT. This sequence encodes CASSLWARENTEAFF.